This TCR beta chain was retrieved from a study of blood T cell repertoires in COVID-19. As for the study in general: Samples taken during acute and convalescent COVID-19 were collected in the United States, Italy and Spain. Sample material is recorded as cDNA or gDNA derived from T cells, B-cell-depleted T cells, or PBMCs.

As originally analysed: Researchers report that nucleated cell counts were estimated from reference gene primer amplification. Some clones are missing from TCRdb's copy, which holds only in-frame ones; the method was immunoSEQ multiplex PCR. V and J calls plus clone size are reproduced from that table; the DNA served to infer D and trimming. Of around 310,000 clones listed, about 90% were seen once; the top ten hold roughly 1%. V was pared by 10 bases and J by 6 bases, with 8 bases of the junction left unmatched. The length of the CDR3 is 13 residues. Germline loops: CDR1 WNHNN, CDR2 SYGVQD (reference sequence).

The chain couples TRBV10-1 to TRBJ2-1, with 8 bases fitting TRBD2. The clonotype comes from a woman aged 40 to 55 with COVID-19, enrolled during active disease. The sample was peripheral blood. The DNA for the CDR3 is TGCGCCAAACCCCGGGAGGGGGGCAATGAGCAGTTCTTC. Its translation: CAKPREGGNEQFF.